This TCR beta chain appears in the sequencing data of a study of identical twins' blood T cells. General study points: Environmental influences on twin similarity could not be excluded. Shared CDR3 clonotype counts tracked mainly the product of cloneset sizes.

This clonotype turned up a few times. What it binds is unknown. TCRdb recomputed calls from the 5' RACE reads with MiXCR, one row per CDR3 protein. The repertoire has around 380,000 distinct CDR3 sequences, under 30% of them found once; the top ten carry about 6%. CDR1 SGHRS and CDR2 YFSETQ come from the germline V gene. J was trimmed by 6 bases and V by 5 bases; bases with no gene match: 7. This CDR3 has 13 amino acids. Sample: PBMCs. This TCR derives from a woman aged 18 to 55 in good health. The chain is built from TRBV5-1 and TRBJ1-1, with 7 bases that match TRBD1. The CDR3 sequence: CASSTGDVPEAFF. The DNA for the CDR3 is TGCGCCAGCAGTACAGGGGATGTTCCTGAAGCTTTCTTT.